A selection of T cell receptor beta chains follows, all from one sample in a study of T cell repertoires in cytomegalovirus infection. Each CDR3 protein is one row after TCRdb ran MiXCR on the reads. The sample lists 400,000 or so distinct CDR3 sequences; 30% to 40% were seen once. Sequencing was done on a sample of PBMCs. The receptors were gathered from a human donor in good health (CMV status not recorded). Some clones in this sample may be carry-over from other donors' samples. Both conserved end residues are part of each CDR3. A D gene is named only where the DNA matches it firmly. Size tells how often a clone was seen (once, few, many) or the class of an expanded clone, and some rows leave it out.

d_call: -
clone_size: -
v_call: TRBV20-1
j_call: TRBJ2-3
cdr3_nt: TGCAGTGCTAGAGATTTGGACTTATCCCTCCCAGATACGCAGTATTTT
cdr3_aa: CSARDLDLSLPDTQYF

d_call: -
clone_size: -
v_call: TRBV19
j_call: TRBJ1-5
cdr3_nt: TGTGCCAGTACCATGAGCCCCACAGAGTACCAGCCCCAGCATTTT
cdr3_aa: CASTMSPTEYQPQHF

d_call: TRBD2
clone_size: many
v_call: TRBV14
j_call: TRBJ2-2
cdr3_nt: TGTGCCAGCAGCCTACGCGAGGCGGGGGAGGCCGGGGAGCTGTTTTTT
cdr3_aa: CASSLREAGEAGELFF

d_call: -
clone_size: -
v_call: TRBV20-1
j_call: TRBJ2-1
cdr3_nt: TGCAGTGCTAGGGATCTAAGGGGGACTTACAATGAGCAGTTCTTC
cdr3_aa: CSARDLRGTYNEQFF

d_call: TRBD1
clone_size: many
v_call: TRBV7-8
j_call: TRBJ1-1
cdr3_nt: TGTGCCAGCAGCTCCCTTCAGGGGGCTCTTACTGAAGCTTTCTTT
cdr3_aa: CASSSLQGALTEAFF

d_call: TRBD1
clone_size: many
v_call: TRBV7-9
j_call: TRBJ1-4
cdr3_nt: TGTGCCAGCAGCTCGGACAGGGTTGGAGCTAATGAAAAACTGTTTTTT
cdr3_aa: CASSSDRVGANEKLFF

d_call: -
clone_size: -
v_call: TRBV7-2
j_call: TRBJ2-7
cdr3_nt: TGTGCCAGCAGCGACGACACGTACGAGCAGTACTTC
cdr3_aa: CASSDDTYEQYF

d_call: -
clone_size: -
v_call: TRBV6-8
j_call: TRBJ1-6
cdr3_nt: TGTGCCAGCACCCCGCGGGGTAACTATAATTCACCCCTCCACTTT
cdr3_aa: CASTPRGNYNSPLHF

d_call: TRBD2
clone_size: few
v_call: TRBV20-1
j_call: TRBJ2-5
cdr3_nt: TGCAGTGCCGATAGGTGGCTAGCGGATCAAGAGACCCAGTACTTC
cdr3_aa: CSADRWLADQETQYF

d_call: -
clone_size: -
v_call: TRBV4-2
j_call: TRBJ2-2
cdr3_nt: TGTGCCAGCAGCCAAGATTTACGTGCTGCCGGGGAGCTGCTTTTT
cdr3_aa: CASSQDLRAAGELLF

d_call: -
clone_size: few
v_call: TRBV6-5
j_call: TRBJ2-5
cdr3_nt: TGTGCCAGCAGTTACGCACAAAGCCCCCAAGAGACCCAGTACTTC
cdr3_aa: CASSYAQSPQETQYF

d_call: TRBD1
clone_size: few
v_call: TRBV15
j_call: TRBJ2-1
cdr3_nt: TGTGCCACCAGAATGGGACAGGGGAAATACAATGAGCAGTTCTTC
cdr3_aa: CATRMGQGKYNEQFF

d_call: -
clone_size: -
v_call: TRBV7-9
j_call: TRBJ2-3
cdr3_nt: TGTGCCAGCAGCCCACCTCCACCACCAGATACGCAGTATTTT
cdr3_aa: CASSPPPPPDTQYF

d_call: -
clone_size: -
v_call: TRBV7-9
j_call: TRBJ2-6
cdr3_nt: TGTGCCAGCAGCTTAGTCTTTGGAGGGACTGGGGCCAACGTCCTGACTTTC
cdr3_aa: CASSLVFGGTGANVLTF

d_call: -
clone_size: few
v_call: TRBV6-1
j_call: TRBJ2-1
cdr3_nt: TGTGCCAGCAGGAAGTCGGTACCTAACAATGAGCAGTTCTTC
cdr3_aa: CASRKSVPNNEQFF

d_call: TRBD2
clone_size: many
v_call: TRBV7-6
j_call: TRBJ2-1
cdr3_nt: TGTGCCAGCAGCTCACCTCCGGGACTAGCGGGGAGTTACAATGAGCAGTTCTTC
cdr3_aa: CASSSPPGLAGSYNEQFF

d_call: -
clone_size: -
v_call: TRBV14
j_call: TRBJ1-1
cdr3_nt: TGTGCCAGCAGCCAAGAGAGGAACACTGAAGCTTTCTTT
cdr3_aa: CASSQERNTEAFF

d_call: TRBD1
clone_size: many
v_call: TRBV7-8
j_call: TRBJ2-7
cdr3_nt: TGTGCCAGCAGCTTGACAGGGTCGGCCTACGAGCAGTACTTC
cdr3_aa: CASSLTGSAYEQYF

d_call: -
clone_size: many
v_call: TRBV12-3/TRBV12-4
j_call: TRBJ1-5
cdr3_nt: TGTGCCAGCAGTATAGCCGGGGGGAATCAGCCCCAGCATTTT
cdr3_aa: CASSIAGGNQPQHF

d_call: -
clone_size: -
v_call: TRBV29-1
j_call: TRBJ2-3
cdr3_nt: TGCAGCGTTGAAAAGCCAGCTTGGTCAGATACGCAGTATTTT
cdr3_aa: CSVEKPAWSDTQYF

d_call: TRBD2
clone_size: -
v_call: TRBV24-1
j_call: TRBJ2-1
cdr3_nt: TGTGCCACCAGTTATTTGCAGTCTAGCGGGGGGAATGAGCAGTTCTTC
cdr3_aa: CATSYLQSSGGNEQFF

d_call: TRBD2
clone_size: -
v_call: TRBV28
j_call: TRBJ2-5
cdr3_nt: TGTGCCAGCAGTTTTACTAGCGGGGGACAAGAGACCCAGTACTTC
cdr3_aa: CASSFTSGGQETQYF

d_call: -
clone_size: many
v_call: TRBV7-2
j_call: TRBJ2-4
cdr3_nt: TGTGCCAGCAGTTTAAGGATATTAATTGACAGGAAAAACATTCAGTACTTC
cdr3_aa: CASSLRILIDRKNIQYF

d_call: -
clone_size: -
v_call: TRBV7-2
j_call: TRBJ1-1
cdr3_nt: TGTGCCAGCAGCTTAGGTCAGCCGATTGAAGCTTTCTTT
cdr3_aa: CASSLGQPIEAFF

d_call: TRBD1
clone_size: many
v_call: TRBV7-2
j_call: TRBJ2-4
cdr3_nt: TGTGCCAGCAGCTCAGGGGGCTCAAAAAACATTCAGTACTTC
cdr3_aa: CASSSGGSKNIQYF

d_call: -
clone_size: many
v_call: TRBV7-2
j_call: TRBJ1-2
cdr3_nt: TGTGCCAGCAGCTTAATTAGCCATGGCTACACCTTC
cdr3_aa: CASSLISHGYTF

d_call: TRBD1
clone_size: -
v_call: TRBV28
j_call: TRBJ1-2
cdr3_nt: TGTGCCAGCAGGGGGACAGGGGCCATCTATGGCTACACCTTC
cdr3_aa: CASRGTGAIYGYTF

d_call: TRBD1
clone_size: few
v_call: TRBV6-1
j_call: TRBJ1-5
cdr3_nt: TGTGCCACCCTTTCCGGGACAGTTTTTCTGGGGGAGCATTTT
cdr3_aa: CATLSGTVFLGEHF

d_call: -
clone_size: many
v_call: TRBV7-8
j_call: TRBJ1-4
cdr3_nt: TGTGCCAGCAGCTTAGTCGAGCCAAATGAAAAACTGTTTTTT
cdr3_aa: CASSLVEPNEKLFF

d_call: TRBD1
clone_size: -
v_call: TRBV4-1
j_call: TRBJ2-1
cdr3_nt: TGCTCCAGCAGCCGAGACAGGGGGTCTCAGGCTATTGTCTACAATGAGCAGTTCTTC
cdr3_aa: CSSSRDRGSQAIVYNEQFF

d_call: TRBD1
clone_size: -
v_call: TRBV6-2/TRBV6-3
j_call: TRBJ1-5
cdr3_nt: TGTGCCAGCAGTCCCCGGACAGGGCAGCCCCAGCATTTT
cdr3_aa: CASSPRTGQPQHF

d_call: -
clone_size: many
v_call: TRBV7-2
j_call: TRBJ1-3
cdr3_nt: TGTGCCAGCAGCTCGGACGGCACTGGAAACACCATATATTTT
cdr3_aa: CASSSDGTGNTIYF

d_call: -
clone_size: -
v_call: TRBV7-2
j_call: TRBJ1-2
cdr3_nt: TGTTCCAGCAGGTCGACCGGGATACCCGTTGGAAACACCTTC
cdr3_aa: CSSRSTGIPVGNTF

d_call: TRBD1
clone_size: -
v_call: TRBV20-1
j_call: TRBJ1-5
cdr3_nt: TGCAGTGCTAGAGATCCGACAGGGAGTCAGCCCCAGCATTTT
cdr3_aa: CSARDPTGSQPQHF

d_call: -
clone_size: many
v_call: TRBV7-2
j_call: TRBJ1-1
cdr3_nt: TGTGCCAGCAGCTTAAAGGGGATGCCCCCCATATTTGGAGCTTTCTTT
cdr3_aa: CASSLKGMPPIFGAFF

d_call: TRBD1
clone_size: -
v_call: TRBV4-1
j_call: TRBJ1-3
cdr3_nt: TGCGCCAGCAGCCAATCAGGGGGCAAAGCGGGAAACACCATATATTTT
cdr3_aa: CASSQSGGKAGNTIYF

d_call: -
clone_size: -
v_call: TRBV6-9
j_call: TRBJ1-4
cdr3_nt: TGTGCCAGCAGACCTTTCCGGGGAAATGAAAAACTGTTTTTT
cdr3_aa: CASRPFRGNEKLFF

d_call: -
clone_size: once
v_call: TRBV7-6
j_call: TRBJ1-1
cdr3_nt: TGTGCCAGCAGCTTAAAAAGGACAGCTAACACTGAAGCTTTCTTT
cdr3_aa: CASSLKRTANTEAFF

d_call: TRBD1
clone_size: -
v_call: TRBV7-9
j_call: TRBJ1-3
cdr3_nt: TGTGCCAGCAGCTTACAGGGGGGTTCTGGAAACACCATATATTTT
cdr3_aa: CASSLQGGSGNTIYF

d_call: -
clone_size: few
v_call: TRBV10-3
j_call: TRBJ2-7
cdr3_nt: TGTGCCATCAGTGACCTGGGGGCGACCTACGAGCAGTACTTC
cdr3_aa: CAISDLGATYEQYF

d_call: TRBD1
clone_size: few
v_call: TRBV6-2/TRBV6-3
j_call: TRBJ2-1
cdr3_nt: TGTGCCAGCAGTCCCGCTCCGGGACAGGGGACCTACAATGAGCAGTTCTTC
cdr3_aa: CASSPAPGQGTYNEQFF

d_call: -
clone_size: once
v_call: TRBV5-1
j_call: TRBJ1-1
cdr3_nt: TGCGCCAGCAGCCCTCGCCGGGACCTCGTTATGAACACTGAAGCTTTCTTT
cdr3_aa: CASSPRRDLVMNTEAFF

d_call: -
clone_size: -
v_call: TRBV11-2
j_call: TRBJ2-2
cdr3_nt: TGTGCCAGCAGCACAAAGGGCGTCCGGAACACCGGGGAGCTGTTTTTT
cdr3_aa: CASSTKGVRNTGELFF

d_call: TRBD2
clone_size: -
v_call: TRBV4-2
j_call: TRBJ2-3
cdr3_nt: TGTGCCAGCAGCCAGGGTCCGGGACTAGTCACAGATACGCAGTATTTT
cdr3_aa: CASSQGPGLVTDTQYF

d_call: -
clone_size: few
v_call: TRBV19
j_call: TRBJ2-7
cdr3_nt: TGTGCCAGTAGTAGAGGACACTTCTACGAGCAGTACTTC
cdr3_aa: CASSRGHFYEQYF

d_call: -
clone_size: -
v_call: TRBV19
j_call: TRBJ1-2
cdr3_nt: TGTGCCAGTACCGGTGGAAGCGGCTACACCTTC
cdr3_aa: CASTGGSGYTF

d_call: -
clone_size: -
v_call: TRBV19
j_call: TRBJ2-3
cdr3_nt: TGTGCCAGTAGGACCCCAGGGGGGCGTGCGCAGTATTTT
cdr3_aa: CASRTPGGRAQYF

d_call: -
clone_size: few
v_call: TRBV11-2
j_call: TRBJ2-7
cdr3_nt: TGTGCCAGCAGCTTAGAGGCGGAGAGCTCCTACGAGCAGTACTTC
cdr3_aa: CASSLEAESSYEQYF

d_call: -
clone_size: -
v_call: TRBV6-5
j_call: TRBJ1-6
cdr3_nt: TGTGCCAGCAGTTACGTCGGGCAAAATTCACCCCTCCACTTT
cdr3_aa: CASSYVGQNSPLHF

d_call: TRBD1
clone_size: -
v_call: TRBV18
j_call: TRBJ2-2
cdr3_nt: TGTGCCAGCTCACCACCGAACAGGGGGCAAACCGGGGAGCTGTTTTTT
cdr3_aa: CASSPPNRGQTGELFF

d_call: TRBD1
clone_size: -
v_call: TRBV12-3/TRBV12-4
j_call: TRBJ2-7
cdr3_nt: TGTGCCAGCAGTTCGTCCGGGACAGGACCACCCTACGAGCAGTACTTC
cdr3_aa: CASSSSGTGPPYEQYF

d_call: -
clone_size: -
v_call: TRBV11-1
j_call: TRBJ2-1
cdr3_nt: TGTGCCAGCAGCTCGGAGCTTTCGGAGGGGTACAATGAGCAGTCCTTC
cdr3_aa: CASSSELSEGYNEQSF

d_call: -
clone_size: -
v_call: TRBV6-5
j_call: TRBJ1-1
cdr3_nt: TGTGCCACCACCGGGACGCCGAACACTGAAGCTTTCTTT
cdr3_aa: CATTGTPNTEAFF

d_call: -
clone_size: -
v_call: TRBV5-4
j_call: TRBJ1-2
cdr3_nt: TGTGCCAGCAGCTTGGCTATGGCGGATTATGGCTACGACACCTTC
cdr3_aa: CASSLAMADYGYDTF